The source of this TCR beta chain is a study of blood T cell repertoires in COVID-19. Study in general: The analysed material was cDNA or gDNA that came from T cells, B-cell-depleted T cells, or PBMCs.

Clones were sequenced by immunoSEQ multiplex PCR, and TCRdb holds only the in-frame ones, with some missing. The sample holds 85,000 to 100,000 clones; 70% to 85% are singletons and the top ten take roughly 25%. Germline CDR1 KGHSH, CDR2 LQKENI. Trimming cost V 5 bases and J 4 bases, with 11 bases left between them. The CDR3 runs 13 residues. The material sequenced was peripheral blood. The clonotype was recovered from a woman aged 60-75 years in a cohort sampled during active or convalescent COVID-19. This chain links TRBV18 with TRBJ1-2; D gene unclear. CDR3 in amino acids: CASSNREAYGYTF. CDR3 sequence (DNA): TGTGCCAGCTCAAACCGAGAGGCCTATGGCTACACCTTC.